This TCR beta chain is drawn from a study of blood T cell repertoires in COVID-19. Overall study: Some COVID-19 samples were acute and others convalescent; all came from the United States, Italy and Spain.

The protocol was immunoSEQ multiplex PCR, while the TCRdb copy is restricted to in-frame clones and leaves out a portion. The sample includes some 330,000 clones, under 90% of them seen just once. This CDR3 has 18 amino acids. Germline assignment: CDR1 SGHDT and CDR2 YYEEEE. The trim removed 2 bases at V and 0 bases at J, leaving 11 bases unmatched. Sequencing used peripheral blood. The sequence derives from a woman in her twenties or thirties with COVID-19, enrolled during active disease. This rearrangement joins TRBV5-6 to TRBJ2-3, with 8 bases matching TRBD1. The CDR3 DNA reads TGTGCCAGCAGCTTCCCTCAGGACAGGGCCCCTAGCACAGATACGCAGTATTTT. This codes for CASSFPQDRAPSTDTQYF. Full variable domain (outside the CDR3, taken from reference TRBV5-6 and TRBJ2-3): DAGVTQSPTHLIKTRGQQVTLRCSPKSGHDTVSWYQQALGQGPQFIFQYYEEEERQRGNFPDRFSGHQFPNYSSELNVNALLLGDSALYLCASSFPQDRAPSTDTQYFGPGTRLTVL.